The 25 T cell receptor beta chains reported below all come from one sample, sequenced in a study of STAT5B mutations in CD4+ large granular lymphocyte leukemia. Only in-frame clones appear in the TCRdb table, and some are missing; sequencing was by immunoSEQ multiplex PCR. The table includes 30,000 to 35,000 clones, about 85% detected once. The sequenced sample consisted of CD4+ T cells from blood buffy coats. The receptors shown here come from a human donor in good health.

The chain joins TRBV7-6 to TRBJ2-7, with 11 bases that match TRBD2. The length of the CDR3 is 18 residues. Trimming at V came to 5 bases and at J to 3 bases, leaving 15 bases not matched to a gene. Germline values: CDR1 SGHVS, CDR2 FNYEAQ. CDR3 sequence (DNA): TGTGCCAGCAGCGCCCAATCGGGGACTAGCGGCGTCCTCTACGAGCAGTACTTC. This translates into CASSAQSGTSGVLYEQYF.

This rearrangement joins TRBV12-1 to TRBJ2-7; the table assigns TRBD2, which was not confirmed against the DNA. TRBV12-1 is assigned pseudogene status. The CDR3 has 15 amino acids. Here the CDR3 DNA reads TGTGCCAGCAGCTTCCTTAGCGTCTTTACCTACGAGCAGTACTTC. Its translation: CASSFLSVFTYEQYF.

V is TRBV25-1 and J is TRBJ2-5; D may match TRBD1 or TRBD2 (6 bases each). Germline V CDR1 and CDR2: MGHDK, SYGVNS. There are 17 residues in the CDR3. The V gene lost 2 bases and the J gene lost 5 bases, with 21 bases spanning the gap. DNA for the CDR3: TGTGCCAGCAGTGAAGTGGGGGGCAGGGCACAAAGGGAGACCCAGTACTTC. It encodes CASSEVGGRAQRETQYF.

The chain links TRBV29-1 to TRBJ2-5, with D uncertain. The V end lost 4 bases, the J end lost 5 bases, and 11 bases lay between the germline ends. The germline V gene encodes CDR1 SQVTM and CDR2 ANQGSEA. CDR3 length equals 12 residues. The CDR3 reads CSVGPGIETQYF. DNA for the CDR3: TGCAGCGTTGGCCCAGGCATCGAGACCCAGTACTTC.

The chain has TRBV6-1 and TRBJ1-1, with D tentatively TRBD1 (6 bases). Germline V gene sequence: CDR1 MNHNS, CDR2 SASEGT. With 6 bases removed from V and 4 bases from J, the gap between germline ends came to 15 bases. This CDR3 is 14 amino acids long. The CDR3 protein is CASSLQGPGTEAFF. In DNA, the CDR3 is TGTGCCAGCAGCCTACAGGGCCCAGGCACTGAAGCTTTCTTT.

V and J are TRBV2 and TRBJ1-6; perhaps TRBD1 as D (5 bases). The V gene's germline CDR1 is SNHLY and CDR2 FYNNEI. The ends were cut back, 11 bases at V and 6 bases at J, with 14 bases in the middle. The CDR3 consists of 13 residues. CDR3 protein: CAGGDLSNSPLHF. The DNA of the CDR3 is TGTGCCGGGGGGGACCTATCTAATTCACCCCTCCACTTT.

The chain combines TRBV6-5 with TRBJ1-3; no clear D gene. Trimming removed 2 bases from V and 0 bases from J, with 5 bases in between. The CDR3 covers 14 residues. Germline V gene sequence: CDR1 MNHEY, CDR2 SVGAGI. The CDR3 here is CASSYRASGNTIYF. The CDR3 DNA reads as TGTGCCAGCAGTTACCGGGCCTCTGGAAACACCATATATTTT.

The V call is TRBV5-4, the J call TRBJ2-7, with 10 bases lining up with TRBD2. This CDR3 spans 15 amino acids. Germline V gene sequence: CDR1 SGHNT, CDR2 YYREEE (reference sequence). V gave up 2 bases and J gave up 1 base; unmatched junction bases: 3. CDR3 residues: CASSLTSGMSYEQYF. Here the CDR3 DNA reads TGTGCCAGCAGCTTAACTAGCGGGATGTCCTACGAGCAGTACTTC. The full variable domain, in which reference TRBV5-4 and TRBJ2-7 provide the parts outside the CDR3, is ETGVTQSPTHLIKTRGQQVTLRCSSQSGHNTVSWYQQALGQGPQFIFQYYREEENGRGNFPPRFSGLQFPNYSSELNVNALELDDSALYLCASSLTSGMSYEQYFGPGTRLTVT.

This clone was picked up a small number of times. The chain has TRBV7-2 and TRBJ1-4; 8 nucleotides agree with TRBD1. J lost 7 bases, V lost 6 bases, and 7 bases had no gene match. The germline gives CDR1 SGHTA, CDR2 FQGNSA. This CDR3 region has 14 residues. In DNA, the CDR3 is TGTGCCAGCAGAAATCGGACAGGGCGTGAAAAACTGTTTTTT. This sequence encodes CASRNRTGREKLFF.

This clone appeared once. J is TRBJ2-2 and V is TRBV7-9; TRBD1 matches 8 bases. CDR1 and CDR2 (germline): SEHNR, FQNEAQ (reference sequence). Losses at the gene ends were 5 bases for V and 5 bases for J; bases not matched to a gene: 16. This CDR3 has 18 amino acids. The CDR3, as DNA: TGTGCCAGCAGCCCTTACAGGGGGAAGACTGGGGGGACCGGGGAGCTGTTTTTT. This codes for CASSPYRGKTGGTGELFF.

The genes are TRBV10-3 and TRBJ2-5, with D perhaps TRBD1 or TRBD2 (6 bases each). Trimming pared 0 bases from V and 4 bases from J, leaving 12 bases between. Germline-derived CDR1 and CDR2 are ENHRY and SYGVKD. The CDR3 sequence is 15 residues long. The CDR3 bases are TGTGCCATCAGTGAGTCTGGGGGGCTAGGAGAGACCCAGTACTTC. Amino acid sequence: CAISESGGLGETQYF.

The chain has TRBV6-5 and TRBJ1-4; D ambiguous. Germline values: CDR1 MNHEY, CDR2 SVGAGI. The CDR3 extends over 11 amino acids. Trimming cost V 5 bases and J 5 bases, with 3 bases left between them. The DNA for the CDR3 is TGTGCCAGCAGTAAAAATGAAAAACTGTTTTTT. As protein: CASSKNEKLFF.

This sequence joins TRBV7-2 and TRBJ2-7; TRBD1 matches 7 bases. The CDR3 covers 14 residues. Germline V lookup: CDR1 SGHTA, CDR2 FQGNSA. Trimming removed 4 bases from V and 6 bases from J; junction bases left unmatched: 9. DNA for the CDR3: TGTGCCAGCAGCTCCAGACAGGGAGCGAGCGAGCAGTACTTC. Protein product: CASSSRQGASEQYF.

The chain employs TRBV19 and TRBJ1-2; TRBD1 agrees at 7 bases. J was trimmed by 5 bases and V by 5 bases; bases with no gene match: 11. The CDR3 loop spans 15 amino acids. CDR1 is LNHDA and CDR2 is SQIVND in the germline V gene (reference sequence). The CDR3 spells CASSSRDRVGYGYTF. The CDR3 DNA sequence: TGTGCCAGTAGTTCTCGAGACAGGGTAGGATATGGCTACACCTTC.

The CDR3 here is CATSTRTGGYYEQYF. As DNA, the CDR3 is TGTGCCACCAGCACAAGGACCGGGGGTTACTACGAGCAGTACTTC. V is TRBV15 and J is TRBJ2-7; possibly TRBD2 for D (6 bases). The germline V and J ends were trimmed by 4 bases and 3 bases, with 16 bases remaining between them. Germline V lookup: CDR1 LNHNV, CDR2 YYDKDF (reference sequence). CDR3 length equals 15 residues.

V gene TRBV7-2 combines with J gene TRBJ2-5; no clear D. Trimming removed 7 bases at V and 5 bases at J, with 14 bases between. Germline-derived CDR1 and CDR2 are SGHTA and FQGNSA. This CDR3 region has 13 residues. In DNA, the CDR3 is TGTGCCAGCAAGGCCGGAGTTAGGGAGACCCAGTACTTC. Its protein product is CASKAGVRETQYF.

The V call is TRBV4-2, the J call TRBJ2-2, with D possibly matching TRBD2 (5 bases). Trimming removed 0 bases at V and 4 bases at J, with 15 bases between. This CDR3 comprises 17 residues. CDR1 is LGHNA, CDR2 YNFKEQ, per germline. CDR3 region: CASSQETGLGTTGELFF. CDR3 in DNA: TGTGCCAGCAGCCAAGAGACCGGACTGGGAACCACCGGGGAGCTGTTTTTT.

The chain's CDR3 is CASSLSPWPNTGELFF. The CDR3 nucleotides are TGTGCCAGCAGCCTGTCTCCGTGGCCGAACACCGGGGAGCTGTTTTTT. This chain uses TRBV5-5 with TRBJ2-2; the D is unclear. CDR3 length equals 16 residues. Trimming shortened V by 4 bases and J by 0 bases, and 13 bases separated the two germline ends. Germline V gene lookup returns CDR1 SGHKS and CDR2 YYEKEE (reference sequence).

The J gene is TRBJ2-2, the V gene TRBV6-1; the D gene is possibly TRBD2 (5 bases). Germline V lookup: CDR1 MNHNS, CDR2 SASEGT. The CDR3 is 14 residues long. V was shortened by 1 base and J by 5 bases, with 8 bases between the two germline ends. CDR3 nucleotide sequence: TGTGCCAGCAGTGAAGTCGGCGGGACCGGGGAGCTGTTTTTT. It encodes CASSEVGGTGELFF.

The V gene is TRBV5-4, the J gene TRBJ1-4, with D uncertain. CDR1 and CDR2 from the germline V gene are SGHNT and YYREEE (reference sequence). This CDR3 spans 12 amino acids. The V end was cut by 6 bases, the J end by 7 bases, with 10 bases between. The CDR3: CASTRRGEKLFF. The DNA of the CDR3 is TGTGCCAGCACCCGCCGGGGTGAAAAACTGTTTTTT.

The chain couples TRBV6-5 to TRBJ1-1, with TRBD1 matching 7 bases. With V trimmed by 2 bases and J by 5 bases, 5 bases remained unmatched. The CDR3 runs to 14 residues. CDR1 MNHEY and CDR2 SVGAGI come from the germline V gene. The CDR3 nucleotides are TGTGCCAGCAGTTACCGGCAGGGGGGGACTGAAGCTTTCTTT. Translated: CASSYRQGGTEAFF.

DNA for the CDR3: TGTGCCACCAGCAGAGATCGAACTAGTTCCTACGAGCAGTACTTC. Encoded protein: CATSRDRTSSYEQYF. The chain joins TRBV15 to TRBJ2-7; TRBD2 is a possible D gene (5 bases). V was shortened by 0 bases and J by 1 base, with 10 bases between the two germline ends. The germline gives CDR1 LNHNV, CDR2 YYDKDF (reference sequence). The CDR3 contains 15 residues.

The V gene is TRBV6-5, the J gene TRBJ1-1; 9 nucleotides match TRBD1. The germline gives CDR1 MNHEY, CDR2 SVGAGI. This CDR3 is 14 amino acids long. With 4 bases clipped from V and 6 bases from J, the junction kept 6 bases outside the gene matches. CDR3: CASSSRDRGAEAFF. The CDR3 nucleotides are TGTGCCAGCAGTTCCCGCGACAGGGGGGCTGAAGCTTTCTTT.

The CDR3, as DNA: TGTGCCAGCAGCCCGACTAGCGGGCTCTACAATGAGCAGTTCTTC. This translates into CASSPTSGLYNEQFF. The chain is built from TRBV9 and TRBJ2-1; 10 bases agree with TRBD2. V lost 4 bases, J lost 3 bases, and 4 bases stayed unmatched. Germline V gene data show CDR1 as SGDLS and CDR2 as YYNGEE. CDR3 length equals 15 residues.

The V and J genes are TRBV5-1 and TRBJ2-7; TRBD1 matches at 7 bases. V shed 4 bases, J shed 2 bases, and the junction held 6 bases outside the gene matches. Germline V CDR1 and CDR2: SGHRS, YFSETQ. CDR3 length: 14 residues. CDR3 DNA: TGCGCCAGCAGCCCGGGACAGCTTGCCTACGAGCAGTACTTC. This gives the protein CASSPGQLAYEQYF.